This section outlines one TCR beta chain sequence together with its context. The target antigen is unknown. The record originates from a study of OX40 agonist ivuxolimab in advanced cancers. Overall study: Dose-escalation patients' cancers were hepatocellular carcinoma, melanoma, renal cell or head and neck cancer. Having had anti-PD-1, anti-PD-L1 or anti-CTLA-4 therapy before was allowed, and 40% to 45% had some.

Overall study results and limits: A proportion of nonresponders additionally exhibited low normalized T-cell clonal expansion.

The repertoire was sequenced with immunoSEQ multiplex PCR; TCRdb's copy has only in-frame clones and lacks some. Of approximately 76,000 clones listed, roughly 94% are singletons. In germline, CDR1 is LGHNA, CDR2 YNFKEQ. CDR3 size: 13 residues. Trimming removed 3 bases at V and 11 bases at J, with 15 bases between. The sequence was obtained from an adult with an advanced solid tumor such as melanoma, head and neck, liver or kidney cancer. This chain joins TRBV4-2 and TRBJ2-3; D is unclear. The specimen comprised CD4+ or CD8+ T cells sorted from blood, sampled in a trial of the OX40 agonist ivuxolimab. CDR3: CASSQEQVGRQYF. CDR3 coding DNA: TGTGCCAGCAGCCAGGAGCAGGTCGGGCGGCAGTATTTT.